The 29 T cell receptor beta chains below were found in one sample sequenced in a study of glioma-infiltrating T cells. TCR alpha and beta CDR3 regions were amplified from RNA using iRepertoire nested multiplex PCR. TCRdb independently ran MiXCR on the multiplex PCR reads; one entry per CDR3 protein. The data contain around 350,000 distinct CDR3 sequences, more than 35% of them singletons. The sequencing sample was made of glioma tissue, nonneoplastic brain tissue, or PBMCs (not recorded which). The receptors stem from a human donor with low-grade glioma or glioblastoma, undergoing nonglioma brain surgery, or in good health (not recorded which).

This clonotype was found a few times. The chain joins TRBV29-1 to TRBJ2-3; D is perhaps TRBD1 or TRBD2 (5 bases each). Germline CDR1 SQVTM, CDR2 ANQGSEA. There are 13 residues in the CDR3. V lost 7 bases to trimming and J lost 4 bases, with 15 bases between them. CDR3 sequence reads: CSASRGVSDTQYF. For the CDR3, the DNA is TGCAGCGCCTCGAGGGGCGTCTCAGATACGCAGTATTTT.

In regard to this clonotype: A junction end diverges from the germline sequence, so it may reflect a read error. The chain employs TRBV7-2 and TRBJ2-5, with TRBD1 as a possible D gene (5 bases). Germline assignment: CDR1 SGHTA and CDR2 FQGNSA. This CDR3 has 14 residues. Here the CDR3 reads CASSLGGRQGTQYF. CDR3 DNA: TGTGCCAGCAGCTTAGGGGGCAGACAAGGGACCCAGTACTTC.

The gene calls are TRBV7-6 and TRBJ2-7, with D perhaps matching TRBD2 (5 bases). CDR1 and CDR2 from the germline V gene are SGHVS and FNYEAQ. The CDR3 runs 16 residues. The V and J ends lost 1 base and 3 bases respectively, with 16 bases between them. The CDR3 DNA follows: TGTGCCAGCAGCTTAGGAGGGTCTAGCTCATTCTACGAGCAGTACTTC. This translates into CASSLGGSSSFYEQYF.

The chain recombines TRBV7-2 with TRBJ2-3; 9 bases are shared with TRBD1. The V and J ends lost 5 bases and 0 bases, in that order; junction bases with no gene match: 15. CDR1 SGHTA and CDR2 FQGNSA come from the germline V gene. This CDR3 region has 19 residues. CDR3 DNA sequence: TGTGCCAGCAGCCTGTCGAGGGACAGGGTATTCGCAAGCACAGATACGCAGTATTTT. It specifies CASSLSRDRVFASTDTQYF.

This clonotype was detected only a few times. V and J are TRBV5-1 and TRBJ2-3, with D unresolved. V was shortened by 1 base and J by 4 bases, with 10 bases between the two germline ends. Germline assignment: CDR1 SGHRS and CDR2 YFSETQ. The CDR3 contains 14 residues. The CDR3 here is CASSLFLSADTQYF. CDR3 nucleotides: TGCGCCAGCAGCTTGTTCCTATCGGCAGATACGCAGTATTTT. The full variable domain, with the rest looked up from reference TRBV5-1 and TRBJ2-3, is KAGVTQTPRYLIKTRGQQVTLSCSPISGHRSVSWYQQTPGQGLQFLFEYFSETQRNKGNFPGRFSGRQFSNSRSEMNVSTLELGDSALYLCASSLFLSADTQYFGPGTRLTVL.

The chain employs TRBV7-9 and TRBJ1-5, with D possibly matching TRBD1 (5 bases). CDR3 length: 15 residues. Per the germline V gene, CDR1 is SEHNR and CDR2 is FQNEAQ (reference sequence). V gave up 5 bases and J gave up 8 bases, with 19 bases separating them. CDR3 amino acids: CASSPTSGATEPQHF. In nucleotides, the CDR3 is TGTGCCAGCAGCCCAACGAGCGGGGCGACGGAGCCCCAGCATTTT.

This clonotype was observed many times. This chain links TRBV6-5 with TRBJ1-2; possible D gene TRBD1, 6 bases. The V gene's germline CDR1 is MNHEY and CDR2 SVGAGI. The V and J ends lost 2 bases and 4 bases respectively, with 11 bases between them. The CDR3 is made up of 14 amino acids. CDR3 loop: CASSYTLGAYGYTF. The CDR3 DNA reads TGTGCCAGCAGTTACACCCTGGGGGCCTATGGCTACACCTTC.

With respect to this clonotype: A much larger clone differs from this one at a single base, so this may be a read error. The rearrangement links TRBV6-5 to TRBJ2-5, with D uncertain. Germline V gene lookup returns CDR1 MNHEY and CDR2 SVGAGI. The length of the CDR3 is 15 residues. V was clipped by 0 bases and J by 5 bases, with 13 bases between them. CDR3 residues: CASSYSGSRVETQYF. The CDR3 region has the DNA TGTGCCAGCAGTTACTCAGGCAGCCGGGTGGAGACCCAGTACTTC.

This clonotype was counted ten times or more. The CDR3 sequence: CASSTLAGVDTQYF. CDR3 sequence (DNA): TGTGCCAGCAGTACCCTAGCGGGAGTGGATACGCAGTATTTT. V is TRBV6-2 or TRBV6-3 and J is TRBJ2-3; 10 nucleotides line up with TRBD2. Trimming removed 5 bases from V and 6 bases from J; junction bases left unmatched: 5. Germline V gene data show CDR1 as MNHEY and CDR2 as SVGEGT. This CDR3 spans 14 amino acids.

The sample holds a few counts of this clonotype. The genes are TRBV28 and TRBJ1-2; 7 bases line up with TRBD1. Germline V gene sequence: CDR1 MDHEN, CDR2 SYDVKM. V was clipped by 3 bases and J by 8 bases; unmatched bases: 9. The CDR3 totals 14 residues. The CDR3 DNA follows: TGTGCCAGCAGTTTTGAATGGACAGGTCAGGGCTACACCTTC. Translation: CASSFEWTGQGYTF.

V and J are TRBV28 and TRBJ1-2, with unresolved D. V gave up 2 bases and J gave up 1 base, with 5 bases separating them. The CDR3 totals 13 residues. The germline CDR1 and CDR2 sequences are MDHEN and SYDVKM. CDR3 region: CASSLQINYGYTF. The CDR3 region has the DNA TGTGCCAGCAGTTTACAGATTAACTATGGCTACACCTTC.

To note about this clonotype: The germline gene is not matched at one end of the junction; a read error may be the cause. This chain connects TRBV7-6 to TRBJ2-1; 9 bases agree with TRBD2. This CDR3 is 17 amino acids long. Germline CDR1 SGHVS, CDR2 FNYEAQ. CDR3 region: CARSLASSGRYYNEQFF. Here the CDR3 DNA reads TGTGCCAGGAGCTTAGCGTCGAGCGGGAGGTACTACAATGAGCAGTTCTTC.

This clonotype was seen a single time. This clone may be a read error of a much larger clone one base away. The CDR3 sequence is CATRLAGGDGQFF. CDR3 DNA sequence: TGTGCCACCCGACTAGCGGGAGGGGATGGGCAGTTCTTC. The chain links TRBV6-5 to TRBJ2-1; 14 positions agree with TRBD2. Germline lookup yields CDR1 MNHEY and CDR2 SVGAGI. CDR3 length: 13 amino acids. V gave up 10 bases and J gave up 12 bases; unmatched junction bases: 8.

V is TRBV7-2 and J is TRBJ1-1, with 8 bases identical to TRBD1. Germline CDR1 reads SGHTA; CDR2 reads FQGNSA. The CDR3 is made up of 15 amino acids. The trim removed 0 bases at V and 5 bases at J, leaving 5 bases unmatched. In DNA form, the CDR3 reads TGTGCCAGCAGCTTAGCGCAGGGGGCACAAACTGAAGCTTTCTTT. Translating gives CASSLAQGAQTEAFF.

Comment on this clonotype: A single base separates this from a much larger clone, so it may be a read error. The chain is built from TRBV6-5 and TRBJ2-3; 8 nucleotides match TRBD2. The V segment lost 0 bases and the J segment 3 bases; nucleotides outside the gene matches: 8. This CDR3 has 17 residues. CDR1 MNHEY and CDR2 SVGAGI come from the germline V gene. The CDR3 loop is CASSYSIAGPRTDTQYF. The CDR3, as DNA: TGTGCCAGCAGTTACTCCATAGCGGGACCCAGAACAGATACGCAGTATTTT.

This clonotype was picked up one time. This may be a read error, as it is one base from a much larger clone. The chain combines TRBV6-1 with TRBJ2-7; D gene unclear. Germline V gives CDR1 MNHNS, CDR2 SASEGT. The CDR3 has 11 residues. The CDR3 nucleotides are TGTGACAGCAGTAGCTGGGGCGAGCAGTACTTC. Its translation: CDSSSWGEQYF.

This clonotype came up a few times. CDR3 sequence (DNA): TGTGCCAGCAGCTTAATGGGACAGGTCGTTACAGGCACTGAAGCTTTCTTT. Translating it yields CASSLMGQVVTGTEAFF. The chain couples TRBV7-2 to TRBJ1-1, with TRBD1 matching over 8 bases. Germline V CDR1 and CDR2: SGHTA, FQGNSA. CDR3 length equals 17 residues. Unmatched junction bases numbered 12, after V lost 2 bases and J lost 4 bases.

Turning to this clonotype: This may arise from a read error, as a much more abundant clone is one base away. This chain joins TRBV15 and TRBJ1-4; D remains ambiguous. CDR1 is LNHNV, CDR2 YYDKDF, per germline (reference sequence). Trimming removed 0 bases from V and 8 bases from J, with 22 bases in between. CDR3 length: 18 amino acids. CDR3 in DNA: TGTGCCACCAGCAGAGACGGGCTCCTTGGATTCCTTTACGAAAAACTGTTTTTT. The encoded protein is CATSRDGLLGFLYEKLFF.

This sequence joins TRBV27 and TRBJ2-2; TRBD1 or TRBD2 may be the D gene (5 bases each). V gave up 8 bases and J gave up 2 bases, with 12 bases separating them. This CDR3 is 14 amino acids long. CDR1 MNHEY and CDR2 SMNVEV come from the germline V gene (reference sequence). CDR3 in DNA: TGTGCCAGCGCCCTGGGACCTAACACCGGGGAGCTGTTTTTT. This sequence encodes CASALGPNTGELFF.

This clonotype was picked up a small number of times. The rearrangement links TRBV4-3 to TRBJ2-3; no firm D call. The CDR3 consists of 15 residues. V lost 1 base to trimming and J lost 4 bases, with 12 bases between them. Germline V gives CDR1 LGHNA, CDR2 YSLEER. This CDR3 reads CASSQASARSDTQYF. CDR3 DNA sequence: TGCGCCAGCAGCCAAGCTTCGGCTAGGTCAGATACGCAGTATTTT.

This clonotype has only a few counts. The rearrangement uses TRBV19 and TRBJ2-1, with 15 bases that match TRBD2. The J segment lost 5 bases and the V segment lost 4 bases, leaving 3 bases of the junction unmatched. Germline assignment: CDR1 LNHDA and CDR2 SQIVND (reference sequence). CDR3 size: 16 residues. The CDR3 nucleotides read TGTGCCAGTAGTACGGGACTAGCGGGAGGTCACAATGAGCAGTTCTTC. The encoded protein is CASSTGLAGGHNEQFF.

The gene calls are TRBV28 and TRBJ1-2; 9 bases align to TRBD1. V dropped 7 bases and J dropped 3; count of bases not matched to a gene: 18. From germline, CDR1 is MDHEN and CDR2 SYDVKM. The length of the CDR3 is 18 residues. In DNA, the CDR3 is TGTGCCAGCATCCCCGGGACAGGGTTTGTTCGGTATCACTATGGCTACACCTTC. Translated, it gives CASIPGTGFVRYHYGYTF.

J is TRBJ2-3 and V is TRBV5-6; the match to TRBD1 covers 9 bases. V lost 5 bases, J lost 8 bases, and 6 bases stayed unmatched. Germline-derived CDR1 and CDR2 are SGHDT and YYEEEE. The CDR3 covers 13 residues. For the CDR3, the DNA is TGTGCCAGCAGTAAGGACAGGGGAGCTACGCAGTATTTT. Protein product: CASSKDRGATQYF.

The CDR3 nucleotides read TGTGCCAGCAGTCGTAACAGGGGCGGAGAAGCTTTCTTT. It is translated as CASSRNRGGEAFF. This sequence joins TRBV2 and TRBJ1-1, with 7 bases matching TRBD1. CDR1 and CDR2 from the germline V gene are SNHLY and FYNNEI. The CDR3 runs 13 residues. After removal of 5 bases from V and 8 bases from J, the junction contained 8 bases not matched to a gene.

J is TRBJ1-1 and V is TRBV7-9; no reliable D call. CDR3 length equals 13 residues. With 3 bases removed from V and 1 base from J, the gap between germline ends came to 6 bases. Germline V lookup: CDR1 SEHNR, CDR2 FQNEAQ (reference sequence). Here the CDR3 DNA reads TGTGCCAGCAGCTTCGACCCGAACACTGAAGCTTTCTTT. It translates to CASSFDPNTEAFF.

This clonotype occurred many times. The chain links TRBV15 to TRBJ2-5; no clear D. Germline loops: CDR1 LNHNV, CDR2 YYDKDF (reference sequence). The CDR3 spans 14 residues. Trimming left V 7 bases short and J 0 bases short, with 12 bases between. The CDR3 DNA follows: TGTGCCACCACCCCGCGGACCAACCAAGAGACCCAGTACTTC. This sequence encodes CATTPRTNQETQYF.

The V call is TRBV29-1, the J call TRBJ1-2; 10 bases agree with TRBD1. CDR1 and CDR2 from the germline V gene are SQVTM and ANQGSEA. With 3 bases clipped from V and 4 bases from J, the junction kept 2 bases outside the gene matches. The CDR3 is 13 amino acids. This CDR3 is CSVEGQGLYGYTF. The CDR3 bases are TGCAGCGTTGAGGGACAGGGGCTCTATGGCTACACCTTC.

The V and J genes are TRBV19 and TRBJ2-5, with a possible D match to TRBD2 (5 bases). Germline lookup yields CDR1 LNHDA and CDR2 SQIVND (reference sequence). Trimming shortened V by 3 bases and J by 5 bases, and 16 bases separated the two germline ends. The CDR3 spans 15 residues. The CDR3 spells CASSIGLPGWETQYF. DNA for the CDR3: TGTGCCAGTAGTATCGGTCTGCCGGGGTGGGAGACCCAGTACTTC.

Ten or more counts support this clonotype. The chain employs TRBV6-1 and TRBJ2-3; TRBD2 agrees at 14 bases. The ends lost 5 bases at V and 4 bases at J; junction bases unmatched: 8. From germline, CDR1 is MNHNS and CDR2 SASEGT. The CDR3 contains 17 residues. The CDR3 DNA is TGTGCCAGCAGTCAGGGACTAGCGGGAGAGCGAGCAGATACGCAGTATTTT. Protein product: CASSQGLAGERADTQYF.